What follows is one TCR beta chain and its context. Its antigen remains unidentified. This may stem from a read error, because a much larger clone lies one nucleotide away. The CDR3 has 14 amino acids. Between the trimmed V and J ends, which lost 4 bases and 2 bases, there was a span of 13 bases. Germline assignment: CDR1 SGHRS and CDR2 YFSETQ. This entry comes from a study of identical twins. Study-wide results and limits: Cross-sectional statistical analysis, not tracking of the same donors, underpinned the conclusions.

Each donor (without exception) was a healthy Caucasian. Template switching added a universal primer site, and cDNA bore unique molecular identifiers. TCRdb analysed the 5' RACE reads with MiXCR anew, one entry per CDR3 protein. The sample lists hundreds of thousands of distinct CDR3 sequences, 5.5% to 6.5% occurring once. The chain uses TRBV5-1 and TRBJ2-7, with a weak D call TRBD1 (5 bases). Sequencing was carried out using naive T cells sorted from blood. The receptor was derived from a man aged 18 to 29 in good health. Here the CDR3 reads CASSTPRQPYEQYV. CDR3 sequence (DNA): TGCGCCAGCAGCACGCCGAGACAGCCCTACGAGCAGTACGTC.